These T cell receptor beta chains were read from a single sample in a study of blood T cell repertoires in COVID-19. Measured with immunoSEQ multiplex PCR; TCRdb has only the in-frame clones, and not every one. The table records roughly 150,000 clones, roughly 84% of them present only once. The source material was peripheral blood. The source is a human donor in a cohort sampled during active COVID-19. The CDR3 runs from the conserved cysteine through the conserved F or W. The D gene is left open where the match is weak. Size is omitted from some rows. Given values are once, few, many or a class for expanded clones.

v_call: TRBV5-1
d_call: .
j_call: TRBJ1-1
clone_size: once
cdr3_aa: CASSLGSEAFF
cdr3_nt: TGCGCCAGCAGCCTCGGGTCTGAAGCTTTCTTT

v_call: TRBV28
d_call: TRBD1
j_call: TRBJ1-2
clone_size: once
cdr3_aa: CASRRQGAYGYTF
cdr3_nt: TGTGCCAGCAGGAGACAGGGGGCATATGGCTACACCTTC

v_call: TRBV7-2
d_call: TRBD2
j_call: TRBJ2-7
clone_size: .
cdr3_aa: CASSFGLAGYVGQYF
cdr3_nt: TGTGCCAGCAGCTTCGGACTAGCGGGGTACGTCGGGCAGTACTTC

v_call: TRBV15
d_call: TRBD2
j_call: TRBJ2-1
clone_size: .
cdr3_aa: CATSREAGLAGGATYNEQFF
cdr3_nt: TGTGCCACCAGCAGAGAAGCGGGACTAGCGGGGGGGGCTACCTACAATGAGCAGTTCTTC

v_call: TRBV3-1/TRBV3-2
d_call: TRBD1
j_call: TRBJ2-7
clone_size: .
cdr3_aa: CASSPPGQATYEQYF
cdr3_nt: TGTGCCAGCAGCCCACCGGGACAGGCAACCTACGAGCAGTACTTC

v_call: TRBV5-1
d_call: TRBD1
j_call: TRBJ2-7
clone_size: .
cdr3_aa: CASNRGTELTYEQYF
cdr3_nt: TGCGCCAGCAACAGGGGGACCGAACTTACCTACGAGCAGTACTTC

v_call: TRBV18
d_call: TRBD1
j_call: TRBJ1-1
clone_size: .
cdr3_aa: CASSPTGVEAFF
cdr3_nt: TGTGCCAGCTCACCGACAGGGGTTGAAGCTTTCTTT

v_call: TRBV18
d_call: TRBD1
j_call: TRBJ1-1
clone_size: .
cdr3_aa: CASSFRTGGNTEAFF
cdr3_nt: TGTGCCAGCTCATTTCGGACAGGGGGGAACACTGAAGCTTTCTTT

v_call: TRBV29-1
d_call: TRBD1
j_call: TRBJ2-7
clone_size: .
cdr3_aa: CSVEESGQGTYEQYF
cdr3_nt: TGCAGCGTTGAAGAATCCGGACAGGGGACCTACGAGCAGTACTTC

v_call: TRBV27
d_call: .
j_call: TRBJ2-3
clone_size: .
cdr3_aa: CASSLGRLADTQYF
cdr3_nt: TGTGCCAGCAGTTTAGGAAGACTGGCAGATACGCAGTATTTT

v_call: TRBV5-1
d_call: TRBD1
j_call: TRBJ1-2
clone_size: .
cdr3_aa: CASSPWTGANYGYTF
cdr3_nt: TGCGCCAGCAGCCCGTGGACAGGAGCAAACTATGGCTACACCTTC

v_call: TRBV3-1/TRBV3-2
d_call: TRBD2
j_call: TRBJ2-3
clone_size: few
cdr3_aa: CASSSRTSGVRGDTQYF
cdr3_nt: TGTGCCAGCAGCTCCCGGACTAGCGGGGTCCGGGGGGATACGCAGTATTTT

v_call: TRBV3-1/TRBV3-2
d_call: TRBD2
j_call: TRBJ2-5
clone_size: .
cdr3_aa: CASRTTSGDLQETQYF
cdr3_nt: TGTGCCAGCAGAACCACTAGCGGGGACCTCCAAGAGACCCAGTACTTC

v_call: TRBV21-1
d_call: .
j_call: TRBJ1-2
clone_size: once
cdr3_aa: CASSSQIPTRGPYYGYTF
cdr3_nt: TGTGCCAGCAGCTCACAAATCCCAACAAGGGGTCCCTACTATGGCTACACCTTC

v_call: TRBV6-5
d_call: .
j_call: TRBJ2-7
clone_size: .
cdr3_aa: CASSYSGSLPGEQYF
cdr3_nt: TGTGCCAGCAGTTACTCGGGGAGTCTTCCTGGCGAGCAGTACTTC

v_call: TRBV7-3
d_call: TRBD1
j_call: TRBJ2-7
clone_size: .
cdr3_aa: CASSLGTGVTYEQYF
cdr3_nt: TGTGCCAGCAGCTTAGGGACAGGGGTTACCTACGAGCAGTACTTC

v_call: TRBV6-5
d_call: .
j_call: TRBJ2-3
clone_size: .
cdr3_aa: CASRRDGTDTQYF
cdr3_nt: TGTGCCAGCAGGCGGGACGGAACAGATACGCAGTATTTT

v_call: TRBV14
d_call: .
j_call: TRBJ1-1
clone_size: .
cdr3_aa: CASSPLGGAMNTEAFF
cdr3_nt: TGTGCCAGCAGCCCGCTAGGAGGGGCCATGAACACTGAAGCTTTCTTT

v_call: TRBV6-6
d_call: TRBD1
j_call: TRBJ1-6
clone_size: .
cdr3_aa: CASSLRDRRSSYNSPLHF
cdr3_nt: TGTGCCAGCAGTCTCAGGGACAGGAGGAGCTCCTATAATTCACCCCTCCACTTT

v_call: TRBV13
d_call: TRBD2
j_call: TRBJ2-3
clone_size: .
cdr3_aa: CASSLERRGGTDTQYF
cdr3_nt: TGTGCCAGCAGCTTAGAGAGGCGGGGGGGCACAGATACGCAGTATTTT

v_call: TRBV25-1
d_call: .
j_call: TRBJ1-1
clone_size: .
cdr3_aa: CARETQRYTEAFF
cdr3_nt: TGTGCCAGAGAGACGCAGAGGTACACTGAAGCTTTCTTT

v_call: TRBV19
d_call: .
j_call: TRBJ2-3
clone_size: .
cdr3_aa: CASKGATDTQYF
cdr3_nt: TGTGCCAGTAAAGGGGCCACAGATACGCAGTATTTT

v_call: TRBV5-1
d_call: .
j_call: TRBJ2-6
clone_size: .
cdr3_aa: CASSRTGTGANVLTF
cdr3_nt: TGCGCCAGCAGCAGAACAGGGACTGGGGCCAACGTCCTGACTTTC

v_call: TRBV3-1/TRBV3-2
d_call: .
j_call: TRBJ1-4
clone_size: .
cdr3_aa: CASSQVEPTNEKLFF
cdr3_nt: TGTGCCAGCAGCCAAGTGGAGCCAACTAATGAAAAACTGTTTTTT

v_call: TRBV6-5
d_call: .
j_call: TRBJ2-7
clone_size: .
cdr3_aa: CASTRASSGEQYF
cdr3_nt: TGTGCCAGCACCCGGGCTAGCAGTGGGGAGCAGTACTTC

v_call: TRBV4-1
d_call: .
j_call: TRBJ2-1
clone_size: .
cdr3_aa: CASSHLSSGDNEQFF
cdr3_nt: TGCGCCAGCAGCCACCTGAGTTCGGGGGACAATGAGCAGTTCTTC

v_call: TRBV27
d_call: .
j_call: TRBJ2-5
clone_size: .
cdr3_aa: CASSLLGGLRETQYF
cdr3_nt: TGTGCCAGCAGCCTCCTGGGGGGGCTAAGGGAGACCCAGTACTTC

v_call: TRBV11-3
d_call: TRBD2
j_call: TRBJ2-3
clone_size: .
cdr3_aa: CASRAGATTDTQYF
cdr3_nt: TGTGCCAGCAGGGCGGGAGCAACCACAGATACGCAGTATTTT